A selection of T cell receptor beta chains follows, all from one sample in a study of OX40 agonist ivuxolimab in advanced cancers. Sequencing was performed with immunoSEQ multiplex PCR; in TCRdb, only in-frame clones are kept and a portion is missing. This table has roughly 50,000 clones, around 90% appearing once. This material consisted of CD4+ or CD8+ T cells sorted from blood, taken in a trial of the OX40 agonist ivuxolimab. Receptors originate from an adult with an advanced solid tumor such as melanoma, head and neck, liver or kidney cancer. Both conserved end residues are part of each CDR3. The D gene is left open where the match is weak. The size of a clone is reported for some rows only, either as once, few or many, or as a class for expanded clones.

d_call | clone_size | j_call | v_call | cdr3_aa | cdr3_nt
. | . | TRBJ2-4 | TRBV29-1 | CSVVSVAKNIQYF | TGCAGCGTTGTGTCGGTAGCCAAAAACATTCAGTACTTC
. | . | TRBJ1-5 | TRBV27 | CASSPRLSNQPQHF | TGTGCCAGCAGTCCCCGACTCAGCAATCAGCCCCAGCATTTT
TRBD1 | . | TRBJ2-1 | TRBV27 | CASSFGQGLLNEQFF | TGTGCCAGCAGTTTCGGACAGGGTCTTTTGAATGAGCAGTTCTTC
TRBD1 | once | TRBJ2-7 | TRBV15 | CATSRGTGAPYEQYF | TGTGCCACCAGCAGGGGGACAGGCGCACCCTACGAGCAGTACTTC
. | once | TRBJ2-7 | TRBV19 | CASTAGPTGTYEQYF | TGTGCCAGTACCGCAGGGCCCACGGGGACCTACGAGCAGTACTTC
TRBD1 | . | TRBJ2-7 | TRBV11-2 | CASSLAHRGYEQYF | TGTGCCAGCAGCTTAGCGCACAGGGGGTACGAGCAGTACTTC
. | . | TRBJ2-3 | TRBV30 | CAWGPSGDTQYF | TGTGCCTGGGGCCCCTCGGGAGATACGCAGTATTTT
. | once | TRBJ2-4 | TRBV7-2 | CASSLDGNIQYF | TGTGCCAGCAGCTTAGACGGAAACATTCAGTACTTC
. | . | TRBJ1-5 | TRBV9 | CASSSGGGSNQPQHF | TGTGCCAGCAGCTCTGGGGGGGGAAGCAATCAGCCCCAGCATTTT
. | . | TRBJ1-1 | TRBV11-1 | CASSSLEKSFSEAFF | TGTGCCAGCAGCTCTCTAGAGAAATCGTTCTCTGAAGCTTTCTTT
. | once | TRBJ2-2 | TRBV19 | CASSMGALELFF | TGTGCCAGTAGTATGGGGGCCCTGGAGCTGTTTTTT
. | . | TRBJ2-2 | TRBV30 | CAWSSRDSFLSGELFF | TGTGCCTGGAGTTCGAGGGATTCTTTTCTGAGCGGGGAGCTGTTTTTT
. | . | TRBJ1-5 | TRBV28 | CASSLRELNQPQHF | TGTGCCAGCAGTTTAAGGGAACTCAATCAGCCCCAGCATTTT
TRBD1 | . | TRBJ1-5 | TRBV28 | CASSRIGTVNQPQHF | TGTGCCAGCAGTCGAATAGGGACAGTCAATCAGCCCCAGCATTTT
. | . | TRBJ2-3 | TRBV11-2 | CASSLGWGTDTQYF | TGTGCCAGCAGCTTAGGTTGGGGTACAGATACGCAGTATTTT
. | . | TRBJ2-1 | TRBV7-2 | CASSFSGYPNNEQFF | TGTGCCAGCAGCTTTTCGGGGTACCCTAACAATGAGCAGTTCTTC